This T cell receptor (beta chain) was identified in a study of cytomegalovirus exposure and HLA in healthy donors. Comment on this clone: Its target is not known.

13 Jbeta primers and 60 Vbeta primers were used for the PCR. TCRdb's copy holds only in-frame clones and misses some; the assay was immunoSEQ multiplex PCR. The sample consists of tens of thousands of clones, 80% to 90% of them appearing once. Deletions cut 5 bases from V and 3 bases from J, with 11 bases between. The CDR3 is 13 residues long. Germline CDR1 is MNHEY and CDR2 is SVGAGI. The donors comprised healthy bone marrow donors. Overall study findings and caveats: Researchers had no immune exposure information except CMV serostatus available. In a later analysis, an Asian-associated ancestry cluster reportedly showed fewer N-insertions than the roughly 700-donor mean.

This clonotype was obtained from a human donor in good health. The source material was PBMCs. V gene TRBV6-5 combines with J gene TRBJ2-7; TRBD1 might be the D (6 bases). The DNA of the CDR3 is TGTGCCAGCAGTGAAAAACAGGGCTACGAGCAGTACTTC. Encoded protein: CASSEKQGYEQYF.